Each of the 8 T cell receptor beta chains below was sequenced from the same sample in a study of blood T cell repertoires in COVID-19. TCRdb's copy holds only in-frame clones and misses some; the assay was immunoSEQ multiplex PCR. The repertoire holds about 260,000 clones, with 70% to 90% as singletons. Sequencing was carried out using peripheral blood. Receptors originate from a human donor in a cohort sampled during active COVID-19.

V and J are TRBV6-2 or TRBV6-3 and TRBJ2-7, with D maybe TRBD2 (7 bases). The V gene lost 3 bases and the J gene lost 6 bases, with 15 bases spanning the gap. Germline loops: CDR1 MNHEY, CDR2 SVGEGT. The CDR3 runs to 14 residues. The CDR3 here is CASSYPGGRGEQYF. The CDR3 coding sequence is TGTGCCAGCAGTTATCCCGGGGGGCGGGGCGAGCAGTACTTC.

The chain couples TRBV21-1 to TRBJ1-2; TRBD1, as called in the table, went unchecked against the DNA. TRBV21-1 is recorded as a pseudogene. The CDR3 is made up of 14 amino acids. The CDR3 spells CAGGHTGGNYGYTF. CDR3 in DNA: TGTGCCGGGGGGCACACAGGGGGAAACTATGGCTACACCTTC.

V gene TRBV11-2 combines with J gene TRBJ1-6; a possible D gene is TRBD1 (6 bases). The germline V and J ends were trimmed by 6 bases and 0 bases, with 15 bases remaining between them. CDR3 size: 17 residues. In germline, CDR1 is SGHAT, CDR2 FQNNGV. The chain's CDR3 is CASRGTGQRSYNSPLHF. The DNA of the CDR3 is TGTGCCAGCAGGGGTACAGGGCAACGCTCCTATAATTCACCCCTCCACTTT.

The chain recombines TRBV5-6 with TRBJ2-1; D is uncertain. The CDR3 length is 14 residues. Looked up from germline, CDR1 is SGHDT and CDR2 is YYEEEE. Trimming shortened V by 1 base and J by 8 bases, and 13 bases separated the two germline ends. Here the CDR3 reads CASSLLTARDEQFF. CDR3 DNA: TGTGCCAGCAGCTTGTTAACCGCACGGGATGAGCAGTTCTTC.

This clone appeared a few times. J is TRBJ1-4 and V is TRBV15; TRBD1 agrees at 8 bases. This CDR3 spans 15 amino acids. J lost 8 bases, V lost 0 bases, and 5 bases had no gene match. Germline-derived CDR1 and CDR2 are LNHNV and YYDKDF (reference sequence). This chain's CDR3 is CATSRDGQGGEKLFF. The CDR3 nucleotides are TGTGCCACCAGCAGAGACGGACAGGGAGGAGAAAAACTGTTTTTT.

This chain uses TRBV7-2 with TRBJ2-7; 9 bases agree with TRBD1. The germline V gene has CDR1 SGHTA and CDR2 FQGNSA. The CDR3 is 14 amino acids. V shed 5 bases and J 3 bases; nucleotides not matched to a gene: 5. The CDR3 sequence is CASSPGTGRYEQYF. The DNA of the CDR3 is TGTGCCAGCAGCCCCGGGACAGGGCGCTACGAGCAGTACTTC.

This rearrangement joins TRBV1 to TRBJ2-6; the table's D call TRBD1 went unverified against the DNA. TRBV1 is labeled a pseudogene. The CDR3 runs to 14 residues. This chain's CDR3 is CTSSQAQWANVLTF. CDR3 DNA: TGCACCAGCAGCCAAGCACAGTGGGCCAACGTCCTGACTTTC.

CDR3 region: CASSPEPNENEQFF. CDR3 coding DNA: TGCGCCAGCAGCCCAGAACCCAACGAAAATGAGCAGTTCTTC. This chain connects TRBV5-1 to TRBJ2-1; D is uncertain. V was trimmed by 4 bases and J by 7 bases, leaving 15 bases between them. This CDR3 contains 14 residues. CDR1 is SGHRS and CDR2 is YFSETQ in the germline V gene.